This TCR beta chain comes out of a study of vaccination effects on CD4 cells after COVID-19. Peptide-pool stimulation followed by sequencing identified expanded antigen-specific CD4+ clonotypes in the ViraFEST assay. Upon completion of approximately ten days in culture, CD4+ T cells were isolated. Nucleocapsid antibodies were negative in the vaccine recipients, who had never had SARS-CoV-2 infection. Only in-frame clones appear in the TCRdb table, and some are missing; sequencing was by immunoSEQ multiplex PCR. The sample shows some 77,000 clones, over 65% of them seen only once. For this clone: Antigen specificity is unknown.

The V end was cut by 6 bases, the J end by 5 bases, with 10 bases between. Germline CDR1 and CDR2: MNHEY and SVGAGI. This CDR3 is built from 13 residues. V usage is TRBV6-5 and J usage is TRBJ2-2; D is unresolved. Sequences were derived from CD4+ T cells from PBMCs cultured with HCoV-OC43 spike peptides, sampled before COVID-19 vaccination. Subset reported: HCoV-OC43 spike overlapping peptide pool stimulation. The TCR comes from a human donor who received a COVID-19 vaccine. The CDR3: CASRVGVTGELFF. In nucleotides, the CDR3 is TGTGCCAGCAGGGTTGGCGTTACCGGGGAGCTGTTTTTT.